The 4 T cell receptor beta chains presented below share a single source sample, sequenced in a study of early T cells in non-severe SARS-CoV-2 infection. TCRdb ran MiXCR on the 5' RACE reads and lists one entry per CDR3 protein. The sample lists more than 50,000 distinct CDR3 sequences; about 13% were seen once. The sequenced sample was whole blood. These receptors all stem from an adult who was a healthcare worker with PCR-confirmed SARS-CoV-2 infection or an uninfected control (not recorded which).

The gene calls are TRBV29-1 and TRBJ2-5; a possible D gene is TRBD1 (5 bases). Trimming removed 3 bases from V and 4 bases from J, with 15 bases in between. This CDR3 is 14 amino acids long. CDR1 and CDR2 from the germline V gene are SQVTM and ANQGSEA. CDR3 region: CSVEAGQGRETQYF. CDR3 DNA: TGCAGCGTTGAGGCTGGGCAGGGCAGAGAGACCCAGTACTTC. The full variable domain, completed using reference TRBV29-1 and TRBJ2-5, is SAVISQKPSRDICQRGTSLTIQCQVDSQVTMMFWYRQQPGQSLTLIATANQGSEATYESGFVIDKFPISRPNLTFSTLTVSNMSPEDSSIYLCSVEAGQGRETQYFGPGTRLLVL.

This clonotype appeared many times. The chain recombines TRBV7-9 with TRBJ1-1; D is unresolved. CDR1 is SEHNR and CDR2 is FQNEAQ in the germline V gene (reference sequence). V was trimmed by 7 bases and J by 1 base, leaving 7 bases between them. The CDR3 is 12 residues long. The CDR3 protein is CASISPNTEAFF. In DNA form, the CDR3 reads TGTGCCAGCATCTCGCCGAACACTGAAGCTTTCTTT.

The table lists this clonotype with a count of one. The rearrangement uses TRBV5-4 and TRBJ1-4, with 8 bases fitting TRBD1. The ends lost 4 bases at V and 5 bases at J; junction bases unmatched: 7. Germline CDR1 and CDR2: SGHNT and YYREEE (reference sequence). The CDR3 extends over 15 amino acids. CDR3 amino acids: CASSANRGINEKLFF. CDR3 nucleotides: TGTGCCAGCAGCGCAAACAGGGGGATAAATGAAAAACTGTTTTTT.

Ten or more counts support this clonotype. This sequence joins TRBV5-6 and TRBJ1-2; 8 bases are a match to TRBD1. After removal of 5 bases from V and 6 bases from J, the junction contained 6 bases not matched to a gene. Germline V gene lookup returns CDR1 SGHDT and CDR2 YYEEEE. The CDR3 has 13 amino acids. The CDR3 DNA follows: TGTGCCAGCAGGCAGGACAGGGAACATGGCTACACCTTC. Protein product: CASRQDREHGYTF.